A single sample is the source of the 17 T cell receptor beta chains below, sequenced in a study of shared clonotypes between healthy human individuals. Profiling relied on immunoSEQ multiplex PCR, and the TCRdb table lists in-frame clones only, not all of them. The sample yields 470,000 or so clones, approximately 81% seen once. The sample was PBMCs. Source of these receptors: a woman aged 40 to 50 in good health. Some clones in this sample may be carry-over from other donors' samples.

On this clone: This sample also contains other DNA sequences that code for the same CDR3. J is TRBJ2-1 and V is TRBV7-3; D remains ambiguous. This CDR3 region has 13 residues. V gave up 1 base and J gave up 5 bases, with 6 bases separating them. Per germline, CDR1 SGHTA and CDR2 FQGTGA. The CDR3 DNA reads as TGTGCCAGCAGCTTAAGTAGGAACAATGAGCAGTTCTTC. Its protein product is CASSLSRNNEQFF.

This clone has just one count. This chain links TRBV6-5 with TRBJ2-1; D is possibly TRBD1 (6 bases). Deletions cut 11 bases from V and 5 bases from J, with 16 bases between. The germline V gene has CDR1 MNHEY and CDR2 SVGAGI. The CDR3 consists of 13 residues. CDR3 in amino acids: CASSRTVDNEQFF. The CDR3 nucleotides are TGTGCCTCTTCGCGGACAGTAGACAATGAGCAGTTCTTC.

The chain carries TRBV9 and TRBJ2-2; tentatively, D is TRBD1 (6 bases). Trimming took 5 bases from V and 2 from J, leaving 10 bases between them. This CDR3 is 14 amino acids long. Germline CDR1 SGDLS, CDR2 YYNGEE. For the CDR3, the DNA is TGTGCCAGCAGGACAGGCGACAACACCGGGGAGCTGTTTTTT. It yields the protein CASRTGDNTGELFF.

The chain carries TRBV2 and TRBJ2-1, with D hard to call. CDR1 SNHLY and CDR2 FYNNEI come from the germline V gene. Trimming shortened V by 6 bases and J by 7 bases, and 13 bases separated the two germline ends. The CDR3 contains 13 residues. The CDR3 DNA follows: TGTGCCAGCAGCAAGGTTAGTCGGAATGAGCAGTTCTTC. Amino acids: CASSKVSRNEQFF.

This clone was observed once. A far larger clone is just one base off, so this is likely a read error. In the same sample, other DNA sequences code for this CDR3. The gene calls are TRBV2 and TRBJ1-2; 10 bases map to TRBD1. The CDR3 runs to 13 residues. Germline CDR1 and CDR2: SNHLY and FYNNEI. As DNA, the CDR3 is TGTGCCAGCAGCGGGACAGGGGATTATGGCTACACATTC. Protein: CASSGTGDYGYTF.

Points on this clone: Distinct nucleotide sequences in the sample also encode this CDR3. The V and J genes are TRBV6-6 and TRBJ2-7, with 9 bases identical to TRBD1. Germline V gene lookup returns CDR1 MNHNY and CDR2 SVGAGI (reference sequence). CDR3 length: 14 residues. The junction had 5 bases not matched to a gene; V was cut back by 4 bases and J by 4 bases. CDR3 coding DNA: TGTGCCAGCAGTTGGGGACAGGGACGGTACGAGCAGTACTTC. Its translation: CASSWGQGRYEQYF.

The chain is built from TRBV28 and TRBJ2-7; 11 nucleotides agree with TRBD2. The V segment lost 4 bases and the J segment 4 bases; nucleotides outside the gene matches: 6. The CDR3 is made up of 15 amino acids. Germline CDR1 MDHEN, CDR2 SYDVKM. DNA for the CDR3: TGTGCCAGCAGTTCCCTAGCGGGAGGTTTATACGAGCAGTACTTC. Protein: CASSSLAGGLYEQYF. The whole variable domain, filled in from reference TRBV28 and TRBJ2-7, reads DVKVTQSSRYLVKRTGEKVFLECVQDMDHENMFWYRQDPGLGLRLIYFSYDVKMKEKGDIPEGYSVSREKKERFSLILESASTNQTSMYLCASSSLAGGLYEQYFGPGTRLTVT.

V usage is TRBV2 and J usage is TRBJ2-3; D remains unclear. This CDR3 comprises 14 residues. Trimming left V 6 bases short and J 0 bases short, with 10 bases between. CDR1 is SNHLY and CDR2 is FYNNEI in the germline V gene. CDR3 loop: CASRIGRSTDTQYF. The CDR3, as DNA: TGTGCCAGCAGGATCGGACGGAGCACAGATACGCAGTATTTT.

Remarks on this clone: One junction end disagrees with the germline gene, perhaps due to a read error. The CDR3 protein is CASSVELQGVSEQYF. The DNA for the CDR3 is TGTGCCAGCAGCGTAGAGCTACAGGGGGTTAGCGAGCAGTACTTC. The chain joins TRBV11-2 to TRBJ2-7, with 8 positions matching TRBD1. The length of the CDR3 is 15 residues. Germline CDR1 is SGHAT and CDR2 is FQNNGV.

For the CDR3, the DNA is TGTGCCAGCAGCTTAGATTGGACGCAGCGAGTCGAGCAGTACTTC. Encoded protein: CASSLDWTQRVEQYF. The chain is built from TRBV11-2 and TRBJ2-7; D unclear. The CDR3 spans 15 residues. CDR1 and CDR2 from the germline V gene are SGHAT and FQNNGV. V shed 0 bases and J shed 6 bases, with 15 bases lying between them.

Concerning this clone: One base separates it from a far larger clone, so it is likely a read error. The genes are TRBV30 and TRBJ2-7; D is perhaps TRBD1 or TRBD2 (5 bases each). Germline CDR1 is GTSNPN and CDR2 is SVGIG (reference sequence). The CDR3 is 13 amino acids. The DNA for the CDR3 is TGTGCCTGGCGTGTACTGGGGGACTACGAGCAGTACTTC. Translated: CAWRVLGDYEQYF.

The V and J genes are TRBV10-3 and TRBJ2-5; D unclear. The CDR3 has 15 amino acids. Looked up from germline, CDR1 is ENHRY and CDR2 is SYGVKD. The V gene lost 0 bases and the J gene lost 0 bases, with 8 bases spanning the gap. DNA for the CDR3: TGTGCCATCAGTGAGTCGACCGCATACCAAGAGACCCAGTACTTC. Translated: CAISESTAYQETQYF.

The chain links TRBV5-1 to TRBJ2-5; the D gene is possibly TRBD2 (6 bases). The CDR3 covers 13 residues. Germline V gives CDR1 SGHRS, CDR2 YFSETQ. The germline V and J ends were trimmed by 4 bases and 3 bases, with 10 bases remaining between them. CDR3 sequence reads: CASSRGSEETQYF. Here the CDR3 DNA reads TGCGCCAGCAGCCGGGGGAGTGAAGAGACCCAGTACTTC.

This clone was seen only once. V is TRBV7-9 and J is TRBJ2-3; 8 bases align to TRBD2. V gave up 5 bases and J gave up 5 bases; unmatched junction bases: 12. Germline V gives CDR1 SEHNR, CDR2 FQNEAQ (reference sequence). The CDR3 has 16 residues. CDR3 DNA: TGTGCCAGCAGCCCCCGGGGAGCGGGAGAGGAAGATACGCAGTATTTT. Translation gives CASSPRGAGEEDTQYF.

The chain couples TRBV5-6 to TRBJ1-1; 9 bases fit TRBD1. The CDR3 loop spans 18 amino acids. From germline, CDR1 is SGHDT and CDR2 YYEEEE. V trimming: 1 base; J trimming: 6 bases; junction bases outside the gene matches: 16. The CDR3 here is CASSLRYGIWDRDPEAFF. The CDR3 DNA is TGTGCCAGCAGCTTGCGATACGGAATATGGGACAGGGACCCTGAAGCTTTCTTT.

This chain connects TRBV7-2 to TRBJ2-1, with unresolved D. CDR1 SGHTA and CDR2 FQGNSA come from the germline V gene. The CDR3 length is 11 residues. V dropped 4 bases and J dropped 12 bases, with 10 bases sitting between them. CDR3 loop: CASSSQLAQFF. In nucleotides, the CDR3 is TGTGCCAGCAGCTCCCAACTTGCGCAGTTCTTC.

A note on this clone: Only one base separates this from a far larger clonotype, so it likely reflects a read error. Other DNA sequences from this sample encode an identical CDR3 as well. V gene TRBV4-1 combines with J gene TRBJ2-7; 7 nucleotides match TRBD2. The CDR3 sequence is 17 residues long. Trimming cost V 1 base and J 0 bases; bases outside gene matches: 9. The germline V gene encodes CDR1 MGHRA and CDR2 YSYEKL. The CDR3 sequence: CASSQGWTSGFSYEQYF. CDR3 DNA sequence: TGCGCCAGCAGCCAAGGGTGGACTAGTGGGTTCTCCTACGAGCAGTACTTC.